These 17 T cell receptor beta chains share one sample of origin, sequenced in a study of identical twins. MiXCR was run by TCRdb on the 5' RACE reads, yielding one entry per CDR3 protein. The repertoire has around 280,000 distinct CDR3 sequences, roughly 8.6% of them found once; the top ten carry roughly 2.1%. This same sample was also part of a study on yellow fever vaccine responses in identical twins.

Sequenced sample: memory (CD45RO+) T cells sorted from blood. The receptors originated from a young woman in good health.

The genes are TRBV20-1 and TRBJ2-3, with 11 nucleotides matching TRBD2. V shed 1 base and J 5 bases; nucleotides not matched to a gene: 8. This CDR3 comprises 16 residues. Germline CDR1 reads DFQATT; CDR2 reads SNEGSKA (reference sequence). As DNA, the CDR3 is TGCAGTGCTAGAGTACTAGCGGGAGCGGGTAGAGATACGCAGTATTTT. This translates into CSARVLAGAGRDTQYF.

The table lists this clonotype with many counts. J is TRBJ2-1 and V is TRBV7-9; D possibly matches TRBD1 or TRBD2 (6 bases each). V lost 1 base and J lost 5, with 12 bases in between. The length of the CDR3 is 15 residues. From germline, CDR1 is SEHNR and CDR2 FQNEAQ (reference sequence). DNA for the CDR3: TGTGCCAGCAGCTTAGAGGGGGGACAACACAATGAGCAGTTCTTC. Protein sequence: CASSLEGGQHNEQFF.

This clonotype was recorded at least ten times. The chain employs TRBV4-1 and TRBJ2-7, with TRBD2 matching over 8 bases. The CDR3 is 15 amino acids. The germline CDR1 and CDR2 sequences are MGHRA and YSYEKL. The V and J ends lost 1 base and 2 bases, in that order; junction bases with no gene match: 4. The CDR3 spells CASSQGRGGPYEQYF. The CDR3, as DNA: TGCGCCAGCAGCCAAGGCCGGGGGGGCCCCTACGAGCAGTACTTC.

This clonotype was observed a handful of times. This chain links TRBV20-1 with TRBJ2-3; 7 positions agree with TRBD2. With 6 bases clipped from V and 4 bases from J, the junction kept 7 bases outside the gene matches. Germline V gene sequence: CDR1 DFQATT, CDR2 SNEGSKA (reference sequence). This CDR3 region has 13 residues. Written as DNA, the CDR3 is TGCAGTGCCCCCCTTGGGGGGGCAGATACGCAGTATTTT. As protein: CSAPLGGADTQYF.

This clonotype was seen at least ten times. The rearrangement joins TRBV28 to TRBJ2-1, with TRBD2 as a possible D gene (6 bases). V shed 3 bases and J shed 7 bases, with 10 bases lying between them. Germline-derived CDR1 and CDR2 are MDHEN and SYDVKM. This CDR3 has 13 amino acids. The CDR3 reads CASSFLSGNEQFF. As DNA, the CDR3 is TGTGCCAGCAGTTTCCTTAGCGGTAATGAGCAGTTCTTC.

Ten or more counts support this clonotype. The V and J genes are TRBV12-3 or TRBV12-4 and TRBJ1-6; 7 bases line up with TRBD1. Trimming took 6 bases from V and 4 from J; bases not matched to a gene: 3. The CDR3 spans 14 residues. In nucleotides, the CDR3 is TGTGCCAGCAGGACAGGGCTATATAATTCACCCCTCCACTTT. Translated, it gives CASRTGLYNSPLHF.

This clonotype was seen a handful of times. This chain links TRBV28 with TRBJ2-5; D is ambiguous. V was clipped by 4 bases and J by 4 bases, with 7 bases between them. The germline CDR1 and CDR2 sequences are MDHEN and SYDVKM. This CDR3 is 12 amino acids long. CDR3 sequence (DNA): TGTGCCAGCAGTTGGGGATTAGAGACCCAGTACTTC. It translates to CASSWGLETQYF.

V usage is TRBV11-2 and J usage is TRBJ2-2, with 9 bases that match TRBD1. The V gene end was trimmed by 6 bases and the J gene end by 6 bases; junction bases not matched to a gene: 11. The germline gives CDR1 SGHAT, CDR2 FQNNGV. CDR3 size: 16 residues. The CDR3 DNA reads TGTGCCAGCAGACCCGTTTTGGGGACAGGGCCCGGGGAGCTGTTTTTT. Translation gives CASRPVLGTGPGELFF.

This clonotype has at least ten counts. The chain joins TRBV6-2 or TRBV6-3 to TRBJ2-3; D is undetermined. The V gene lost 5 bases and the J gene lost 4 bases, with 10 bases spanning the gap. The germline V gene has CDR1 MNHEY and CDR2 SVGEGT. This CDR3 is built from 13 residues. The CDR3 reads CASSQDGADTQYF. The CDR3 nucleotides are TGTGCCAGCAGTCAGGACGGAGCAGATACGCAGTATTTT.

The sample holds a few counts of this clonotype. V gene TRBV5-1 combines with J gene TRBJ1-1; the D is unclear. Germline loops: CDR1 SGHRS, CDR2 YFSETQ. This CDR3 is 13 amino acids long. V was cut by 4 bases and J by 10 bases, with 17 bases left in between. CDR3 protein: CASSPSGPVGAFF. CDR3 DNA: TGCGCCAGCAGCCCCAGCGGTCCCGTCGGAGCTTTCTTT.

This clonotype was observed many times. The chain uses TRBV3-1 and TRBJ1-3, with D hard to call. Trimming took off 2 bases at V and 0 bases at J, with 11 bases between the two ends. Germline CDR1 reads LGHDT; CDR2 reads YNNKEL (reference sequence). The CDR3 runs 16 residues. CDR3 region: CASSQSSPVSGNTIYF. The CDR3 nucleotides are TGTGCCAGCAGCCAAAGCAGTCCAGTCTCTGGAAACACCATATATTTT.

This clonotype came up a few times. This rearrangement joins TRBV19 to TRBJ2-1, with TRBD2 matching over 7 bases. Germline V gene sequence: CDR1 LNHDA, CDR2 SQIVND (reference sequence). This CDR3 comprises 15 residues. V was pared by 5 bases and J by 0 bases, with 4 bases of the junction left unmatched. The CDR3 bases are TGTGCCAGTAGTGCTCTAGCGGCCTCCTACAATGAGCAGTTCTTC. Encoded protein: CASSALAASYNEQFF.

This clonotype was seen a handful of times. V is TRBV15 and J is TRBJ2-1; unclear D gene. There are 13 residues in the CDR3. Trimming stripped 0 bases from V and 4 bases from J, with 4 bases between. Germline V gene lookup returns CDR1 LNHNV and CDR2 YYDKDF (reference sequence). The CDR3 loop is CATSREGYNEQFF. The CDR3, as DNA: TGTGCCACCAGCAGAGAGGGGTACAATGAGCAGTTCTTC.

This clonotype was counted only a few times. This chain links TRBV28 with TRBJ1-1; D is ambiguous. CDR3 length equals 15 residues. From germline, CDR1 is MDHEN and CDR2 SYDVKM. Trimming left V 5 bases short and J 7 bases short, with 20 bases between. Written as DNA, the CDR3 is TGTGCCAGCAGTCGAAAATCATGGGGTGGGGTTGAAGCTTTCTTT. It encodes CASSRKSWGGVEAFF.

This clonotype was seen repeatedly, ten times or more. The chain employs TRBV3-1 and TRBJ1-1; D not certain. V was shortened by 4 bases and J by 10 bases, with 16 bases between the two germline ends. The CDR3 runs 13 residues. Germline V lookup: CDR1 LGHDT, CDR2 YNNKEL (reference sequence). The DNA for the CDR3 is TGTGCCAGCAGCCCGAATGACATCGGTGGAGCTTTCTTT. Translating gives CASSPNDIGGAFF.

This clonotype was detected many times. V is TRBV11-2 and J is TRBJ2-7; 12 positions agree with TRBD2. V shed 5 bases and J 4 bases; nucleotides not matched to a gene: 6. The CDR3 length is 15 residues. The V gene's germline CDR1 is SGHAT and CDR2 FQNNGV. The CDR3 here is CASSLTSGGPYEQYV. For the CDR3, the DNA is TGTGCCAGCAGCCTAACTAGCGGGGGGCCTTACGAGCAGTACGTC.

This clonotype was counted ten times or more. J is TRBJ1-4 and V is TRBV12-3 or TRBV12-4; D might be TRBD1 (5 bases). Trimming shortened V by 3 bases and J by 4 bases, and 9 bases separated the two germline ends. The CDR3 runs to 14 residues. DNA for the CDR3: TGTGCCAGCAGTTTGGGACGGTTTAATGAAAAACTGTTTTTT. Its protein product is CASSLGRFNEKLFF.